This TCR beta chain is from a study of identical twins. TCRdb redid the calling of the 5' RACE reads with MiXCR, one entry per CDR3 protein. The sample has some 500,000 distinct CDR3 sequences; under 25% are singletons. The trim removed 8 bases at V and 1 base at J, leaving 6 bases unmatched. There are 15 residues in the CDR3. Germline V gene lookup returns CDR1 SGHAT and CDR2 FQNNGV. The sample was also linked to a second study, of T cells expressing NK-cell markers.

This chain links TRBV11-2 with TRBJ2-1; 9 bases align to TRBD2. Sample: CD4+ T cells sorted from blood. This TCR was recovered from a woman between 18 and 30 years old in good health. CDR3 residues: CASGKAGGSYNEQFF. CDR3 DNA sequence: TGTGCCAGCGGCAAAGCGGGAGGATCCTACAATGAGCAGTTCTTC.